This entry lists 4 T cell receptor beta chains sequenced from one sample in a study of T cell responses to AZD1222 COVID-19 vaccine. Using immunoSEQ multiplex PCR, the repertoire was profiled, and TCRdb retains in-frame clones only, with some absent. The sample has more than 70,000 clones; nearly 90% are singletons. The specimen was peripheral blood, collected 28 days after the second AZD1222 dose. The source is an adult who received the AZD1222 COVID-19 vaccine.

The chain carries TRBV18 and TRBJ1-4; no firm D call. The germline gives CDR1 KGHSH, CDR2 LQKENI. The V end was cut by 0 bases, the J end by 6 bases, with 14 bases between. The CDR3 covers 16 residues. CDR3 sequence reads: CASSPPSPRSYEKLFF. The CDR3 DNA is TGTGCCAGCTCACCACCGAGCCCCCGGAGCTATGAAAAACTGTTTTTT.

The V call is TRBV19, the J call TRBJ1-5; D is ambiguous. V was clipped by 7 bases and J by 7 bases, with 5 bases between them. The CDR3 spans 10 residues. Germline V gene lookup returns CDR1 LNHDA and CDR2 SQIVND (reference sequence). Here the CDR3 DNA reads TGTGCCAGTAATTACCAGCCCCAGCATTTT. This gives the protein CASNYQPQHF.

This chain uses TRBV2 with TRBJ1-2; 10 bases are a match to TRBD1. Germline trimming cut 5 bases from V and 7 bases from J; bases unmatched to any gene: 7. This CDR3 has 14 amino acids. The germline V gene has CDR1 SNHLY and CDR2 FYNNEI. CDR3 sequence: CASSPRQGAVGYTF. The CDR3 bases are TGTGCCAGCAGTCCACGACAGGGGGCGGTTGGCTACACCTTC.

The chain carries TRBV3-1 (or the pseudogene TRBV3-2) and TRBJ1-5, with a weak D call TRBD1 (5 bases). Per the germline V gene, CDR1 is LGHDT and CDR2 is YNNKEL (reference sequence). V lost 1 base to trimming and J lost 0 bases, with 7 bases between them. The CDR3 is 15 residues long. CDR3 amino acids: CASSQGDSSNQPQHF. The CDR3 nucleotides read TGTGCCAGCAGCCAAGGTGACAGTAGCAATCAGCCCCAGCATTTT.